The 4 T cell receptor delta chains reported below all come from one sample, sequenced in a study of gamma-delta chains in newborns, infants, children. TCRdb repeated clone calling on the reads with CATT. The sample contains 10,000 or so delta-chain clones, 3% to 4% of which appear only once. Specimen: blood. The receptors were gathered from a child who was a newborn, infant or young child, either healthy, febrile or measles-vaccinated (not recorded which).

This clone qualifies as medium-sized. The V and J genes are TRDV2 and TRDJ3, with 10 bases matching TRDD3. V lost 2 bases, J lost 0 bases, and 6 bases stayed unmatched. CDR1 is GEAIGNYY, CDR2 EKD, per germline. The CDR3 length is 19 residues. The CDR3 is CACDSTGGLGSWDTRQMFF. The CDR3 nucleotides read TGTGCCTGTGACAGTACTGGGGGATTGGGCTCCTGGGACACCCGACAGATGTTTTTC.

The chain joins TRDV1 to TRDJ1; D remains unclear. The CDR3 has 15 residues. Trimming took off 3 bases at V and 0 bases at J, with 11 bases between the two ends. Germline V gene data show CDR1 as TSWWSYY and CDR2 as QGS. CDR3 loop: CALGDPLEHTDKLIF. The CDR3 coding sequence is TGTGCTCTTGGGGATCCTCTCGAGCACACCGATAAACTCATCTTT.

This clone was seen a few times. The V call is TRDV1, the J call TRDJ1; 8 nucleotides align to TRDD2. The V gene end was trimmed by 7 bases and the J gene end by 5 bases; junction bases not matched to a gene: 15. The germline CDR1 and CDR2 sequences are TSWWSYY and QGS. The length of the CDR3 is 16 residues. In DNA, the CDR3 is TGTGCTCTTGCTTACCTTCCTAAGTGGGATGGAGATAAACTCATCTTT. Amino acids: CALAYLPKWDGDKLIF.

Regarding this clone: TCRdb lists the protein of a much larger clone for this DNA, which differs at residue 6, so this is likely a read error; the protein given here is translated from the DNA itself. The rearrangement joins TRDV2 to TRDJ2; 8 nucleotides match TRDD3. The ends lost 0 bases at V and 9 bases at J; junction bases unmatched: 8. Germline CDR1 and CDR2: GEAIGNYY and EKD. The CDR3 spans 15 residues. The CDR3 spells CACDTIGDTWTQLFF. The CDR3 DNA is TGTGCCTGTGACACCATTGGGGATACCTGGACACAACTCTTCTTT.